The 6 T cell receptor beta chains reported below all come from one sample, sequenced in a study of OX40 agonist ivuxolimab in advanced cancers. The assay was immunoSEQ multiplex PCR, and TCRdb's table has in-frame clones only and misses some. The repertoire holds some 60,000 clones, roughly nine tenths seen once, with around 2% in the top ten. The source material was CD4+ or CD8+ T cells sorted from blood, sampled in a trial of the OX40 agonist ivuxolimab. The receptors stem from an adult with an advanced solid tumor such as melanoma, head and neck, liver or kidney cancer.

The chain is built from TRBV19 and TRBJ1-2; perhaps TRBD1 as D (5 bases). The CDR3 contains 15 residues. V was shortened by 7 bases and J by 4 bases, with 19 bases between the two germline ends. Germline values: CDR1 LNHDA, CDR2 SQIVND (reference sequence). DNA for the CDR3: TGTGCCAGTACGGCGAATGGGGCAGGCTCCTATGGCTACACCTTC. As protein: CASTANGAGSYGYTF.

This chain links TRBV5-1 with TRBJ2-5; D assignment may be TRBD1 or TRBD2 (6 bases each). Per the germline V gene, CDR1 is SGHRS and CDR2 is YFSETQ. The CDR3 is 15 residues long. Between the trimmed V and J ends, which lost 0 bases and 5 bases, there was a span of 14 bases. CDR3 bases: TGCGCCAGCAGCTTGGTGGGGGGCCGAGGGGAGACCCAGTACTTC. Amino acid sequence: CASSLVGGRGETQYF.

This sequence joins TRBV6-6 and TRBJ2-5; weak D call: TRBD2 (5 bases). With 0 bases removed from V and 2 bases from J, the gap between germline ends came to 7 bases. CDR1 is MNHNY and CDR2 is SVGAGI in the germline V gene (reference sequence). The CDR3 runs to 14 residues. CDR3 in amino acids: CASSYSRDQETQYF. DNA of the CDR3: TGTGCCAGCAGTTACTCGAGGGATCAAGAGACCCAGTACTTC.

V gene TRBV13 combines with J gene TRBJ1-5; a weak D match, TRBD1 (5 bases). The CDR3 sequence is 12 residues long. Germline CDR1 reads PRHDT; CDR2 reads FYEKMQ (reference sequence). Trimming removed 8 bases from V and 4 bases from J, with 9 bases in between. The CDR3 DNA reads as TGTGCCAGCGACAGAACTAATCAGCCCCAGCATTTT. It translates to CASDRTNQPQHF. Using reference TRBV13 and TRBJ1-5 for the parts outside the CDR3, the full variable domain is AAGVIQSPRHLIKEKRETATLKCYPIPRHDTVYWYQQGPGQDPQFLISFYEKMQSDKGSIPDRFSAQQFSDYHSELNMSSLELGDSALYFCASDRTNQPQHFGDGTRLSIL.

The CDR3 DNA is TGCAGCGTTGAAGGCAGGGATGGGGAAAAACTGTTTTTT. It translates to CSVEGRDGEKLFF. The rearrangement joins TRBV29-1 to TRBJ1-4; weak D call: TRBD1 (5 bases). The length of the CDR3 is 13 residues. Per germline, CDR1 SQVTM and CDR2 ANQGSEA. V was clipped by 1 base and J by 8 bases, with 11 bases between them.

In this sample, this clone turned up a few times. The CDR3 is CASSFKKRPKYNEQFF. The CDR3 DNA reads TGTGCCAGCAGCTTCAAGAAGCGCCCGAAATACAATGAGCAGTTCTTC. V is TRBV21-1 and J is TRBJ2-1; the table's TRBD2 call for D was not verified on the DNA. TRBV21-1 is given as a pseudogene. This CDR3 has 16 amino acids.